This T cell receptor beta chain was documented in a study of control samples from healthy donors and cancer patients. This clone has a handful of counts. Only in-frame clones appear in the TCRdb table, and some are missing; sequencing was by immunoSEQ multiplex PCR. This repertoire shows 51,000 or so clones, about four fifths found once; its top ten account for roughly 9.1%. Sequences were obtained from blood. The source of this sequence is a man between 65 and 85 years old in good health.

CDR3 DNA: TGTGCCAGCAGCCCCGGGGGGGTGGTAGAGACCCAGTACTTC. Translating it yields CASSPGGVVETQYF. The chain couples TRBV5-4 to TRBJ2-5, with TRBD2 identical over 8 bases. This CDR3 comprises 14 residues. Germline V gives CDR1 SGHNT, CDR2 YYREEE (reference sequence). With 4 bases clipped from V and 4 bases from J, the junction kept 6 bases outside the gene matches.